The rows below give T cell receptor beta chains drawn from one sample of a study of T cell changes during pregnancy in multiple sclerosis. Libraries were prepared by immunoSEQ multiplex PCR; TCRdb keeps only in-frame clonotypes and omits some of them. The sample has over 60,000 clones, 96% seen once; the top ten hold 2% to 2.5%. The sample was CD8+ T cells from peripheral blood mononuclear cells, taken after pregnancy. The receptor source for this set is a female donor with multiple sclerosis, enrolled in a pregnancy study. Each CDR3 is given with its conserved first and last residue. D genes are given only for firm matches. Size is stated for part of the rows, as once, few or many counts, or as a class when the clone is expanded.

clone_size	v_call	d_call	j_call	cdr3_nt	cdr3_aa
once	TRBV7-9	TRBD1	TRBJ2-3	TGTGCCAGCATCCCGGGACAGGGATCCAAGGATACGCAGTATTTT	CASIPGQGSKDTQYF
few	TRBV2	.	TRBJ1-5	TGTGCCAGCAGAGGAGATACAGGGATCCAGCCCCAGCATTTT	CASRGDTGIQPQHF
.	TRBV29-1	.	TRBJ2-2	TGCAGCGTTGAAGAGAGAGTCGGGGAGCTGTTTTTT	CSVEERVGELFF
.	TRBV13	.	TRBJ2-7	TGTGCCAGCAGCTTAGCAGCGGAGCAGTACTTC	CASSLAAEQYF
.	TRBV5-1	.	TRBJ2-6	TGCGCCAGCAGCTTGTCCAGGGTAGGGATGAATGGGGCCAACGTCCTGACTTTC	CASSLSRVGMNGANVLTF
.	TRBV13	.	TRBJ2-3	TGTGCCAGCAGCTTAGGCCGGGGTTACACGCAGTATTTT	CASSLGRGYTQYF
.	TRBV5-1	.	TRBJ2-7	TGCGCCAGCAGCTTGTATGGGGGAGGCTACGAGCAGTACTTC	CASSLYGGGYEQYF
.	TRBV2	.	TRBJ1-2	TGTGCCAGCAGTGACATGCCCCCCCAGGGATCTGGAGGCTACACCTTC	CASSDMPPQGSGGYTF
.	TRBV28	.	TRBJ2-5	TGTGCCAGCAGCGGTATCGGGGAGACCCAGTACTTC	CASSGIGETQYF
once	TRBV9	TRBD1	TRBJ2-7	TGTGCCAGCAGCGTAGGGGCAGGGGGCTACGAGCAGTACTTC	CASSVGAGGYEQYF
.	TRBV28	.	TRBJ1-5	TGTGCCAGCAGTTTACGGACTGCCAATCAGCCCCAGCATTTT	CASSLRTANQPQHF
.	TRBV7-9	TRBD2	TRBJ2-1	TGTGCCAGCACCTTAGGACTAGAGGCCTACAATGAGCAGTTCTTC	CASTLGLEAYNEQFF
.	TRBV19	TRBD2	TRBJ2-1	TGTGCCAGTACCCAGGGACTAGCGGGTATGCATGAGCAGTTCTTC	CASTQGLAGMHEQFF
.	TRBV9	.	TRBJ2-7	TGTGCCAGCAGCGTAGAAGGTAGCGACCTCTACGAGCAGTACTTC	CASSVEGSDLYEQYF
.	TRBV27	TRBD1	TRBJ1-1	TGTGCCAGCAGTTTCTTAGGACAGGGCACTGAAGCTTTCTTT	CASSFLGQGTEAFF
.	TRBV30	.	TRBJ2-7	TGTGCCTGGAGCCCCAGCACGGGACAGTACTTC	CAWSPSTGQYF
.	TRBV27	TRBD2	TRBJ2-7	TGTGCCAGCAGTTCGAAGCCAACTAGCGGCTCCTACGAGCAGTACTTC	CASSSKPTSGSYEQYF
.	TRBV19	TRBD2	TRBJ2-7	TGTGCCAGTAGTCCCCAACTAGCGGGCTACGAGCAGTACTTC	CASSPQLAGYEQYF
.	TRBV5-1	TRBD1	TRBJ1-2	TGCGCCAGCAGCTCAATAGCCGGGACAGGGGTTGGCTACACCTTC	CASSSIAGTGVGYTF
.	TRBV4-1	TRBD2	TRBJ2-3	TGCGCCAGCAGCCAGAAAGGCCCCTCTAGCGGTAGCACAGATACGCAGTATTTT	CASSQKGPSSGSTDTQYF
once	TRBV19	.	TRBJ2-6	TGTGCCAGTAGTATAGGGGGAGGTGGGGCCAACGTCCTGACTTTC	CASSIGGGGANVLTF
once	TRBV19	TRBD2	TRBJ2-7	TGTGCCAGTAGTTCGGGACTAGCGGGCTACGAGCAGTACTTC	CASSSGLAGYEQYF
.	TRBV2	TRBD2	TRBJ2-3	TGTGCCAGCAGTGGACTAGCGGGAGGGAAGAGCACAGATACGCAGTATTTT	CASSGLAGGKSTDTQYF
.	TRBV19	.	TRBJ2-1	TGTGCCAGTGCGCCACTGTCCTACAATGAGCAGTTCTTC	CASAPLSYNEQFF
.	TRBV19	.	TRBJ2-5	TGTGCCAGTAGTGTTATTCCGGGACGGACTAATCAAGAGACCCAGTACTTC	CASSVIPGRTNQETQYF